The 16 T cell receptor beta chains presented below share a single source sample, sequenced in a study of human T cells and chemical hapten exposure. TCRdb independently ran MiXCR on the RACE reads; one entry per CDR3 protein. The data contain approximately 260,000 distinct CDR3 sequences, roughly 8% of them singletons. Time point reported: pre-sensitization, week 0. Treatment here: therapeutic diphenylcyclopropenone sensitization with weekly scalp DPC. Material: whole blood, obtained in connection with sensitization to the hapten diphenylcyclopropenone (DPC). Receptors were obtained from a man aged 18 to 35 with alopecia areata. Some clones in this sample may be carry-over from other donors' samples.

This clonotype was seen ten or more times. V usage is TRBV6-5 and J usage is TRBJ1-5; D gene unclear. There are 15 residues in the CDR3. CDR1 is MNHEY, CDR2 SVGAGI, per germline. V was trimmed by 0 bases and J by 0 bases, leaving 6 bases between them. CDR3 in DNA: TGTGCCAGCAGTTACTCGTGGGATAGCAATCAGCCCCAGCATTTT. Encoded protein: CASSYSWDSNQPQHF.

V gene TRBV15 combines with J gene TRBJ2-5; D unclear. The ends were cut back, 5 bases at V and 0 bases at J, with 10 bases in the middle. Germline V gene sequence: CDR1 LNHNV, CDR2 YYDKDF (reference sequence). CDR3 length equals 14 residues. The DNA for the CDR3 is TGTGCCACCAGCCCGAACAGAGACCAAGAGACCCAGTACTTC. Its protein product is CATSPNRDQETQYF.

J is TRBJ1-1 and V is TRBV5-6; D uncertain. The V end was cut by 0 bases, the J end by 0 bases, with 9 bases between. The CDR3 totals 15 residues. From germline, CDR1 is SGHDT and CDR2 YYEEEE. CDR3 DNA: TGTGCCAGCAGCTTGGAACAGCTTATGAACACTGAAGCTTTCTTT. Its protein product is CASSLEQLMNTEAFF. Full variable domain (outside the CDR3, taken from reference TRBV5-6 and TRBJ1-1): DAGVTQSPTHLIKTRGQQVTLRCSPKSGHDTVSWYQQALGQGPQFIFQYYEEEERQRGNFPDRFSGHQFPNYSSELNVNALLLGDSALYLCASSLEQLMNTEAFFGQGTRLTVV.

In this sample, this clonotype turned up many times. The gene calls are TRBV28 and TRBJ1-1; D is uncertain. Germline V gene lookup returns CDR1 MDHEN and CDR2 SYDVKM. Trimming left V 6 bases short and J 0 bases short, with 11 bases between. This CDR3 has 14 amino acids. As DNA, the CDR3 is TGTGCCAGCAGGGCACCCGGGCTGAACACTGAAGCTTTCTTT. Protein: CASRAPGLNTEAFF.

The chain couples TRBV24-1 to TRBJ1-6, with 9 bases fitting TRBD1. The J segment lost 7 bases and the V segment lost 7 bases, leaving 10 bases of the junction unmatched. Germline V CDR1 and CDR2: KGHDR, SFDVKD. The CDR3 has 16 residues. The CDR3 bases are TGTGCCACCAGCCCCCGGGACAGGGCATCAAATTCACCCCTCCACTTT. Translation gives CATSPRDRASNSPLHF.

The V call is TRBV4-1, the J call TRBJ1-5; no reliable D call. The CDR3 contains 14 residues. V was shortened by 1 base and J by 4 bases, with 8 bases between the two germline ends. The germline V gene encodes CDR1 MGHRA and CDR2 YSYEKL. Written as DNA, the CDR3 is TGCGCCAGCAGCCAAGGGCCAGGAAATCAGCCCCAGCATTTT. Translated, it gives CASSQGPGNQPQHF.

The V and J genes are TRBV6-1 and TRBJ2-7; D might be TRBD1 (6 bases). This CDR3 has 14 amino acids. The V and J ends lost 6 bases and 4 bases respectively, with 16 bases between them. Germline-derived CDR1 and CDR2 are MNHNS and SASEGT. The CDR3 sequence is CASRGKTGAYEQYF. CDR3 nucleotide sequence: TGTGCCAGCAGGGGAAAGACAGGCGCGTACGAGCAGTACTTC.

The chain links TRBV2 to TRBJ2-7, with D possibly being TRBD1 (6 bases). The CDR3 length is 12 residues. Trimming pared 11 bases from V and 1 base from J, leaving 12 bases between. The V gene's germline CDR1 is SNHLY and CDR2 FYNNEI. In DNA, the CDR3 is TGTGCCGTTGGACAGAGTTCCTACGAGCAGTACTTC. This gives the protein CAVGQSSYEQYF.

The V call is TRBV24-1, the J call TRBJ1-5, with TRBD1 matching over 8 bases. V was pared by 7 bases and J by 4 bases, with 5 bases of the junction left unmatched. The CDR3 consists of 14 residues. Germline CDR1 and CDR2: KGHDR and SFDVKD. DNA of the CDR3: TGTGCCACCAGCCCAGGGGGCGGAAATCAGCCCCAGCATTTT. It yields the protein CATSPGGGNQPQHF.

In this sample, this clonotype turned up a few times. The CDR3 spells CASSLGAKEIAKNIQYF. The CDR3 DNA is TGTGCCAGCAGCTTAGGGGCAAAAGAAATAGCCAAAAACATTCAGTACTTC. The V and J genes are TRBV7-2 and TRBJ2-4; D uncertain. V dropped 1 base and J dropped 0 bases, with 13 bases sitting between them. This CDR3 contains 17 residues. Germline V gene sequence: CDR1 SGHTA, CDR2 FQGNSA.

The rearrangement links TRBV14 to TRBJ1-1; no reliable D call. This CDR3 contains 16 residues. Trimming removed 0 bases from V and 3 bases from J, with 14 bases in between. The germline V gene has CDR1 SGHDN and CDR2 FVKESK. The CDR3 loop is CASSQEYAAEDTEAFF. The CDR3 DNA reads TGTGCCAGCAGCCAAGAATATGCAGCTGAGGACACTGAAGCTTTCTTT.

This clonotype was picked up many times. V is TRBV27 and J is TRBJ1-1; D is undetermined. The germline V and J ends were trimmed by 2 bases and 5 bases, with 15 bases remaining between them. The V gene's germline CDR1 is MNHEY and CDR2 SMNVEV (reference sequence). The CDR3 runs to 15 residues. In DNA, the CDR3 is TGTGCCAGCAGTTTAGGTGAATACCTAGGAACTGAAGCTTTCTTT. Translation gives CASSLGEYLGTEAFF.

The genes are TRBV4-3 and TRBJ1-6; possible D gene TRBD1, 5 bases. The V gene's germline CDR1 is LGHNA and CDR2 YSLEER. Trimming shortened V by 1 base and J by 8 bases, and 9 bases separated the two germline ends. This CDR3 has 14 amino acids. The CDR3 loop reads CASSQGQIYSPLHF. The DNA of the CDR3 is TGCGCCAGCAGCCAAGGACAGATTTATTCACCCCTCCACTTT.

This chain joins TRBV10-3 and TRBJ1-2; 9 positions agree with TRBD1. V dropped 6 bases and J dropped 4; count of bases not matched to a gene: 12. Germline V lookup: CDR1 ENHRY, CDR2 SYGVKD. The CDR3 length is 16 residues. The CDR3 sequence is CAISGTGDRVGYGYTF. The CDR3 nucleotides are TGTGCCATCAGCGGGACGGGGGACAGGGTCGGCTATGGCTACACCTTC.

There are many counts of this clonotype. V and J are TRBV27 and TRBJ1-6, with D uncertain. Germline values: CDR1 MNHEY, CDR2 SMNVEV (reference sequence). The CDR3 has 15 residues. The V end lost 2 bases, the J end lost 0 bases, and 5 bases lay between the germline ends. CDR3 amino acids: CASSLGLSYNSPLHF. The DNA of the CDR3 is TGTGCCAGCAGTTTAGGGCTCTCCTATAATTCACCCCTCCACTTT.

This clonotype came up many times. This sequence joins TRBV29-1 and TRBJ2-5; maybe TRBD1 (6 bases). Germline V lookup: CDR1 SQVTM, CDR2 ANQGSEA. The germline V and J ends were trimmed by 7 bases and 1 base, with 13 bases remaining between them. The CDR3 runs to 13 residues. CDR3 DNA: TGCAGCGCGCTGGACAGACTCCAAGAGACCCAGTACTTC. This codes for CSALDRLQETQYF. Complete variable domain (other parts from reference TRBV29-1 and TRBJ2-5): SAVISQKPSRDICQRGTSLTIQCQVDSQVTMMFWYRQQPGQSLTLIATANQGSEATYESGFVIDKFPISRPNLTFSTLTVSNMSPEDSSIYLCSALDRLQETQYFGPGTRLLVL.